Listed here are 4 T cell receptor beta chains from one sample, sequenced in a study of T cell responses to AZD1222 COVID-19 vaccine. Measured with immunoSEQ multiplex PCR; TCRdb has only the in-frame clones, and not every one. Of more than 95,000 clones listed, over 75% are singletons. This specimen was peripheral blood, taken on day 0 of AZD1222 vaccination. These receptors came from an adult in good health.

This clone was seen only once. This chain uses TRBV15 with TRBJ2-3; TRBD2 aligns across 10 bases. Trimming at V came to 0 bases and at J to 7 bases, leaving 4 bases not matched to a gene. Germline loops: CDR1 LNHNV, CDR2 YYDKDF (reference sequence). The CDR3 has 15 residues. The CDR3 protein is CATSRESGRENTQYF. Here the CDR3 DNA reads TGTGCCACCAGCAGAGAGAGCGGGAGGGAAAATACGCAGTATTTT.

On this clone itself: Distinct nucleotide sequences in the sample also encode this CDR3. The chain links TRBV5-1 to TRBJ2-5, with D hard to call. Trimming left V 0 bases short and J 5 bases short, with 8 bases between. Germline V lookup: CDR1 SGHRS, CDR2 YFSETQ. The CDR3 contains 13 residues. CDR3 nucleotides: TGCGCCAGCAGCTTGGGGCGAGGTGAGACCCAGTACTTC. It encodes CASSLGRGETQYF.

This clone was seen more than once but under ten times. J is TRBJ1-4 and V is TRBV3-1 (or the pseudogene TRBV3-2), with 11 bases aligning to TRBD1. Germline V lookup: CDR1 LGHDT, CDR2 YNNKEL (reference sequence). Trimming removed 2 bases from V and 5 bases from J; junction bases left unmatched: 13. CDR3 length: 19 amino acids. The CDR3 DNA follows: TGTGCCAGCAGCCAATCCAGGACAGGGGGCCCTTTCGAAAATGAAAAACTGTTTTTT. Amino acids: CASSQSRTGGPFENEKLFF.

The chain uses TRBV5-1 and TRBJ2-2, with D possibly being TRBD2 (5 bases). From germline, CDR1 is SGHRS and CDR2 YFSETQ. The CDR3 runs to 14 residues. V was trimmed by 7 bases and J by 1 base, leaving 11 bases between them. The CDR3: CASGEAGNTGELFF. The CDR3 coding sequence is TGCGCCAGCGGCGAGGCGGGGAACACCGGGGAGCTGTTTTTT. The variable domain in full, with the rest retrieved from reference TRBV5-1 and TRBJ2-2, is KAGVTQTPRYLIKTRGQQVTLSCSPISGHRSVSWYQQTPGQGLQFLFEYFSETQRNKGNFPGRFSGRQFSNSRSEMNVSTLELGDSALYLCASGEAGNTGELFFGEGSRLTVL.